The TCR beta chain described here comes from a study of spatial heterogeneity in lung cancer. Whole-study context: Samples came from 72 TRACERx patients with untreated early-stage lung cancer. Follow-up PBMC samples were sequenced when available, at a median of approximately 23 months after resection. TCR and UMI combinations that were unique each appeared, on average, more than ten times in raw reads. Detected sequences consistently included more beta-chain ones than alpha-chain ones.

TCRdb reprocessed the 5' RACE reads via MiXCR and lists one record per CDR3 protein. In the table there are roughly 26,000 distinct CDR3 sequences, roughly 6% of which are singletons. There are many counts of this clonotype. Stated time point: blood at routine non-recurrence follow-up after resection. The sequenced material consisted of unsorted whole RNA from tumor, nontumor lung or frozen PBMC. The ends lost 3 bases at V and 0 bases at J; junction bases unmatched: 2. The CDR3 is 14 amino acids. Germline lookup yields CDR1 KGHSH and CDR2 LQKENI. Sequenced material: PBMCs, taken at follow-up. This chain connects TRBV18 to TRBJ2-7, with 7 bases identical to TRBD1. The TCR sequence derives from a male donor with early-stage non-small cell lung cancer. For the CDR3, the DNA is TGTGCCAGCTCACCCCGGGACAGCTCCTACGAGCAGTACGTC. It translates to CASSPRDSSYEQYV.